The 2 T cell receptor beta chains listed next were all sequenced from one sample in a study of human T cells and chemical hapten exposure. Time point defined: patch test 3, about 24 weeks after DPC sensitization. Treatment here: therapeutic diphenylcyclopropenone sensitization with weekly scalp DPC. Each CDR3 protein is one row after TCRdb ran MiXCR on the RACE reads. Seen here are 150,000 to 200,000 distinct CDR3 sequences, around 23% observed once, and the top ten hold about 2.3%. The specimen comprised whole blood, sampled in connection with sensitization to the hapten diphenylcyclopropenone (DPC). These receptors all stem from a woman in her thirties or forties with alopecia areata. Some clones in this sample may be carry-over from other donors' samples.

This clonotype was observed a few times. The V and J genes are TRBV6-6 and TRBJ2-1; 8 nucleotides match TRBD2. CDR3 length: 16 residues. CDR1 and CDR2 from the germline V gene are MNHNY and SVGAGI (reference sequence). J gave up 6 bases and V 5 bases, and 12 bases lay outside the gene matches. The CDR3 is CASSPISGSGSNEQFF. The CDR3 coding sequence is TGTGCCAGCAGTCCTATCAGCGGGAGTGGAAGCAATGAGCAGTTCTTC.

This clonotype has more than one count but fewer than ten. The gene calls are TRBV7-8 and TRBJ1-4; 7 bases map to TRBD1. The germline V gene has CDR1 SGHVS and CDR2 FQNEAQ. Germline trimming cut 5 bases from V and 7 bases from J; bases unmatched to any gene: 10. This CDR3 comprises 15 residues. CDR3 amino acids: CASSPQGRGIEKLFF. For the CDR3, the DNA is TGTGCCAGCAGCCCGCAGGGCAGGGGGATTGAAAAACTGTTTTTT.